Here is one TCR beta chain with its context. The data stem from a study of cytomegalovirus exposure and HLA in healthy donors. V shed 5 bases and J shed 0 bases, with 13 bases lying between them. The V gene's germline CDR1 is SQVTM and CDR2 ANQGSEA. This CDR3 comprises 15 residues. PCR employed 60 Vbeta and 13 Jbeta primers. TCRdb's copy holds only in-frame clones and misses some; the assay was immunoSEQ multiplex PCR. The sample records around 150,000 clones, about 75% being singletons. The TCR was taken from a female donor in good health and CMV-seronegative. The sample taken for sequencing was PBMCs. The chain couples TRBV29-1 to TRBJ1-4, with D maybe TRBD1 (6 bases). The DNA for the CDR3 is TGCAGCGTTACTAGGGGGGGAGCAACTAATGAAAAACTGTTTTTT. Translated, it gives CSVTRGGATNEKLFF.